One and the same sample provided the 18 T cell receptor beta chains below, sequenced in a study of CD8 T cells in Susac syndrome. The authors reverse transcribed roughly 0.5 to 1 ug RNA with random hexamers. TCRdb re-called the immunoSEQ multiplex PCR reads with MiXCR, one entry per CDR3 protein. This table has some 120,000 distinct CDR3 sequences, approximately 89% appearing once. The material sequenced was CD8+ T cells from PBMCs. The receptors shown here come from a human donor with multiple sclerosis.

This chain uses TRBV7-9 with TRBJ1-1; D is unclear. There are 12 residues in the CDR3. Germline V gives CDR1 SEHNR, CDR2 FQNEAQ (reference sequence). Trimming removed 5 bases at V and 3 bases at J, with 7 bases between. The CDR3 coding sequence is TGTGCCAGCAGCCCTATGGACACTGAAGCTTTCTTT. It translates to CASSPMDTEAFF.

The J gene is TRBJ1-1, the V gene TRBV19; D gene unclear. Germline V CDR1 and CDR2: LNHDA, SQIVND (reference sequence). The CDR3 has 13 amino acids. The ends were cut back, 3 bases at V and 7 bases at J, with 12 bases in the middle. The CDR3 nucleotides are TGTGCCAGTAGTATTTGGGGTGCTGGTGAAGCTTTCTTT. Amino acids: CASSIWGAGEAFF.

The rearrangement joins TRBV6-4 to TRBJ2-2; D may match TRBD1 or TRBD2 (5 bases each). CDR1 is MRHNA and CDR2 is SNTAGT in the germline V gene. Trimming cost V 6 bases and J 2 bases, with 7 bases left between them. This CDR3 has 13 residues. For the CDR3, the DNA is TGTGCCAGCAGCCGGGACAACACCGGGGAGCTGTTTTTT. It specifies CASSRDNTGELFF.

The chain joins TRBV4-1 to TRBJ1-2; D is ambiguous. The germline V gene encodes CDR1 MGHRA and CDR2 YSYEKL. Trimming removed 1 base from V and 8 bases from J, with 17 bases in between. CDR3 length: 15 amino acids. The CDR3 reads CASSQGPLPSRGYTF. In DNA form, the CDR3 reads TGCGCCAGCAGCCAAGGCCCCCTACCCTCGAGAGGCTACACCTTC.

The CDR3 DNA sequence: TGTGCCAGCAGTTTATCCGGCAGGAGCATCTACGAGCAGTACTTC. As protein: CASSLSGRSIYEQYF. V is TRBV27 and J is TRBJ2-7; unclear D gene. Germline V gene lookup returns CDR1 MNHEY and CDR2 SMNVEV (reference sequence). Trimming cost V 0 bases and J 3 bases, with 12 bases left between them. This CDR3 region has 15 residues.

This chain joins TRBV27 and TRBJ2-6; no clear D gene. This CDR3 contains 14 residues. The V end lost 6 bases, the J end lost 2 bases, and 8 bases lay between the germline ends. Germline CDR1 reads MNHEY; CDR2 reads SMNVEV (reference sequence). CDR3 residues: CASSSRPGANVLTF. The CDR3 DNA follows: TGTGCCAGCAGCTCGCGACCTGGGGCCAACGTCCTGACTTTC.

V and J are TRBV30 and TRBJ1-1, with D hard to call. The germline V and J ends were trimmed by 0 bases and 7 bases, with 18 bases remaining between them. CDR3 length equals 15 residues. The germline CDR1 and CDR2 sequences are GTSNPN and SVGIG (reference sequence). The CDR3 DNA reads as TGTGCCTGGAGTGTTCAGGCCTTTCCTCTCCATGAAGCTTTCTTT. It is translated as CAWSVQAFPLHEAFF.

This chain joins TRBV4-1 and TRBJ1-2; D is ambiguous. This CDR3 has 16 amino acids. Germline V gene lookup returns CDR1 MGHRA and CDR2 YSYEKL. V shed 4 bases and J shed 6 bases, with 21 bases lying between them. The CDR3, as DNA: TGCGCCAGCAGCCCAAAGGCCCCCTCCAGTCCGGATGGCTACACCTTC. Its protein product is CASSPKAPSSPDGYTF.

This sequence joins TRBV6-5 and TRBJ1-2, with 10 nucleotides matching TRBD1. Germline loops: CDR1 MNHEY, CDR2 SVGAGI. The CDR3 extends over 13 amino acids. The J segment lost 7 bases and the V segment lost 6 bases, leaving 5 bases of the junction unmatched. Here the CDR3 reads CASRGGQGIGYTF. The CDR3 nucleotides are TGTGCCAGCAGGGGGGGACAGGGGATTGGCTACACCTTC.

The chain carries TRBV2 and TRBJ2-3; 10 nucleotides match TRBD2. This CDR3 comprises 13 residues. The ends lost 9 bases at V and 2 bases at J; junction bases unmatched: 2. The germline V gene has CDR1 SNHLY and CDR2 FYNNEI. CDR3 protein: CARLAGNTDTQYF. The CDR3, as DNA: TGTGCCAGACTAGCGGGGAACACAGATACGCAGTATTTT. Drawing the rest from reference TRBV2 and TRBJ2-3, the complete variable domain is EPEVTQTPSHQVTQMGQEVILRCVPISNHLYFYWYRQILGQKVEFLVSFYNNEISEKSEIFDDQFSVERPDGSNFTLKIRSTKLEDSAMYFCARLAGNTDTQYFGPGTRLTVL.

CDR3 nucleotides: TGCAGTGCAGCCCCGGTGGCGTTAGACTACGAGCAGTACTTC. Translating it yields CSAAPVALDYEQYF. The V and J genes are TRBV20-1 and TRBJ2-7; D ambiguous. Trimming removed 6 bases at V and 3 bases at J, with 18 bases between. The CDR3 length is 14 residues. The germline CDR1 and CDR2 sequences are DFQATT and SNEGSKA (reference sequence).

This sequence joins TRBV3-1 and TRBJ1-4, with 9 bases fitting TRBD1. The length of the CDR3 is 15 residues. The germline V gene encodes CDR1 LGHDT and CDR2 YNNKEL (reference sequence). V dropped 4 bases and J dropped 3; count of bases not matched to a gene: 3. This chain's CDR3 is CASSRWDRANEKLFF. The CDR3 nucleotides read TGTGCCAGCAGCCGATGGGACAGGGCTAATGAAAAACTGTTTTTT.

CDR3 in amino acids: CASSPRETNEQYF. In DNA, the CDR3 is TGTGCCAGTAGTCCCCGGGAAACTAATGAGCAGTACTTC. The V call is TRBV19, the J call TRBJ2-7, with D perhaps matching TRBD2 (5 bases). From germline, CDR1 is LNHDA and CDR2 SQIVND (reference sequence). The CDR3 is made up of 13 amino acids. V was shortened by 5 bases and J by 7 bases, with 15 bases between the two germline ends.

The chain combines TRBV4-1 with TRBJ1-2; 8 nucleotides line up with TRBD1. This CDR3 is 15 amino acids long. The V and J ends lost 4 bases and 4 bases, in that order; junction bases with no gene match: 8. Germline V CDR1 and CDR2: MGHRA, YSYEKL. The CDR3 spells CASSPIGDRFYGYTF. CDR3 sequence (DNA): TGCGCCAGCAGCCCCATAGGGGACAGGTTCTATGGCTACACCTTC.

V gene TRBV12-5 combines with J gene TRBJ1-2; D uncertain. CDR1 is LGHNT and CDR2 is FRNRAP in the germline V gene. V was shortened by 5 bases and J by 8 bases, with 15 bases between the two germline ends. This CDR3 region has 13 residues. Here the CDR3 DNA reads TGTGCTAGTGGTATCTTGGGCGGGAACGGCTACACCTTC. Residues: CASGILGGNGYTF. Together with reference TRBV12-5 and TRBJ1-2, the CDR3 gives the full variable domain: DARVTQTPRHKVTEMGQEVTMRCQPILGHNTVFWYRQTMMQGLELLAYFRNRAPLDDSGMPKDRFSAEMPDATLATLKIQPSEPRDSAVYFCASGILGGNGYTFGSGTRLTVV.

The V and J genes are TRBV19 and TRBJ1-1; D may be TRBD1 (6 bases). With 3 bases removed from V and 0 bases from J, the gap between germline ends came to 11 bases. This CDR3 spans 15 amino acids. Germline V gene data show CDR1 as LNHDA and CDR2 as SQIVND (reference sequence). CDR3 nucleotides: TGTGCCAGTAGTATCTCAGGGGTATTGAACACTGAAGCTTTCTTT. As protein: CASSISGVLNTEAFF. The full variable domain, rest sourced from reference TRBV19 and TRBJ1-1, is DGGITQSPKYLFRKEGQNVTLSCEQNLNHDAMYWYRQDPGQGLRLIYYSQIVNDFQKGDIAEGYSVSREKKESFPLTVTSAQKNPTAFYLCASSISGVLNTEAFFGQGTRLTVV.

The chain uses TRBV9 and TRBJ1-2; D is unresolved. The ends were cut back, 0 bases at V and 5 bases at J, with 11 bases in the middle. The CDR3 contains 14 residues. Germline V gene sequence: CDR1 SGDLS, CDR2 YYNGEE. This chain's CDR3 is CASSVVPGSYGYTF. In DNA, the CDR3 is TGTGCCAGCAGCGTAGTACCAGGATCTTATGGCTACACCTTC.

The chain recombines TRBV6-5 with TRBJ1-1; D gene uncertain. The CDR3 extends over 13 amino acids. V was pared by 0 bases and J by 4 bases, with 6 bases between. CDR1 is MNHEY and CDR2 is SVGAGI in the germline V gene. CDR3 protein: CASSYSVTTEAFF. The DNA of the CDR3 is TGTGCCAGCAGTTACTCGGTGACCACTGAAGCTTTCTTT.